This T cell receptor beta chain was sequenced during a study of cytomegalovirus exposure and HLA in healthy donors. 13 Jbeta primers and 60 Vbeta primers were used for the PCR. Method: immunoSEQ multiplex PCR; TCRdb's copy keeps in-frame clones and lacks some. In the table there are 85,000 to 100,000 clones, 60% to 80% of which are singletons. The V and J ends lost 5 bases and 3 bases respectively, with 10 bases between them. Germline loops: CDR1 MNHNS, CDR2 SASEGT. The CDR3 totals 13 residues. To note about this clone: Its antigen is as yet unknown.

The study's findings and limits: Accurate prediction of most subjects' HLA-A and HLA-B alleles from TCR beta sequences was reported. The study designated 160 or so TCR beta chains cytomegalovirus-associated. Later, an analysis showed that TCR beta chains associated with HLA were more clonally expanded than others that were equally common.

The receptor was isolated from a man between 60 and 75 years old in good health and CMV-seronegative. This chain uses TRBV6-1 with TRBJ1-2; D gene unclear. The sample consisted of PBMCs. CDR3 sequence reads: CASSLPGYYGYTF. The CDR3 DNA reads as TGTGCCAGCAGTCTACCGGGTTACTATGGCTACACCTTC.